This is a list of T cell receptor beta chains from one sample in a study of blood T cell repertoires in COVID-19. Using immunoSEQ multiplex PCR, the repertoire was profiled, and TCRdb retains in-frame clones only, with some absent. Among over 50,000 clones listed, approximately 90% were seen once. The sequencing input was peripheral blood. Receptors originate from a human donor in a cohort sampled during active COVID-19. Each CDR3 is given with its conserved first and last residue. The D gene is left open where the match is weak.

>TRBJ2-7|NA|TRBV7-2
CASSSRLARREQYF
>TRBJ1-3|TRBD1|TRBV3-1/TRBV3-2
CASSPHPGQGGNTIYF
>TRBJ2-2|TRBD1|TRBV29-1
CSGQGAGGLFF
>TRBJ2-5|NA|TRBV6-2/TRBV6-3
CASSYGPGAKETQYF
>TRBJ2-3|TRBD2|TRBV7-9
CASSLMTSQQYF
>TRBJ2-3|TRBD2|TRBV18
CASSPPSGGSTDTQYF
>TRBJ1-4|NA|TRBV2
CASSPSEKLFF
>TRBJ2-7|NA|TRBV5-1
CASSLGTGGLFYEQYF
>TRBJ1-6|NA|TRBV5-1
CASSSQTGENSPLHF
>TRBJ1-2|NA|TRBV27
CASSNRPRGSEGYTF
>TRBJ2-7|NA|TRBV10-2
CASKSSYEQYF
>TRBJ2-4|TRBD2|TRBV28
CASSSPPGLAGAGNIQYF
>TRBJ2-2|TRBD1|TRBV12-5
CASGLPPIYTGQRASGELFF
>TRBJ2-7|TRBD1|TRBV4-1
CASSPQSMGQLPNSYEQYF
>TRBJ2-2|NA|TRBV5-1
CATSAQVNTGELFF
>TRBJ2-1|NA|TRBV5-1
CASSFEDFRYNEQFF
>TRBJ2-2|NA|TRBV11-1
CASSLAGGPGELFF
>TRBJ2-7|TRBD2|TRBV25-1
CASSAGMYEQYF
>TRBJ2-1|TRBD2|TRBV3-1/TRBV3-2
CASSQASSGGGEQFF
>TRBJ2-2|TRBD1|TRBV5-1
CASSRQGTGELFF
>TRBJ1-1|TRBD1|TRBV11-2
CASSLGQGWYTEAFF
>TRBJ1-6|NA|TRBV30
CAWSDAGQSYNSPLHF
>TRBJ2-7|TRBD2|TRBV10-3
CAISESRAGGTKYEQYF
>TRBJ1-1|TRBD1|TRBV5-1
CASSLDRGRSTEAFF
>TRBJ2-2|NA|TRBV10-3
CAISVGGNTGELFF
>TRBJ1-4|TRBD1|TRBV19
CASSMQGQGAEKLFF
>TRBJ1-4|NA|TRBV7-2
CASSSDRDDEKLFF
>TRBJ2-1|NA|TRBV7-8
CASSLGGHEQFF
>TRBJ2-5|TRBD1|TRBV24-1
CATSDLRQGSGKTQYF
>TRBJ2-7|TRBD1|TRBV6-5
CASTRRQGEQYF
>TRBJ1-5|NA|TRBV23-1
CASSQSRRVSNQPQHF
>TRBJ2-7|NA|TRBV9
CASSVRVGNEQYF
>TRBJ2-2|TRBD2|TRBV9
CASSVDGLADNTGELFF
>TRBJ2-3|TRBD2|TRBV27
CASTPISVGGMADTQYF
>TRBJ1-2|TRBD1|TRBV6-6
CASSRPGQGLSGDYGYTF
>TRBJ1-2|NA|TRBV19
CASNQDYGYTF
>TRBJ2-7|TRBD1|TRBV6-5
CASSSDRAAGEQYF
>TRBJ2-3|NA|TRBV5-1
CASSLAIGTDTQYF
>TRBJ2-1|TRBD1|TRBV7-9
CASSAYQQGRSFF
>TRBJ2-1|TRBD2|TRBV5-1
CASSFLAGHNEQFF